The T cell receptor (beta chain) described here comes from a study of a mutant IDH1 vaccine in newly diagnosed glioma. Study details: All eight of the vaccinations patients received fell in weeks 1, 3, 5, 7, 11, 15, 19 and 23. In some groups vaccination began 4-6 weeks post-radiotherapy; others received it with temozolomide. Study outcomes and limitations: Pseudoprogression appeared unlinked to shifts in leading peripheral T cell clonotypes.

Time point described: week 11, during vaccination. Each dose of the vaccine consisted of 300 ug of mutant IDH1 20-mer peptide, with topical imiquimod. Donors' newly diagnosed IDH1-mutant WHO grade 3 or 4 astrocytomas lacked nuclear ATRX. On this clone itself: What it binds is not known.

The assay was immunoSEQ multiplex PCR, and TCRdb's table has in-frame clones only and misses some. This table holds tens of thousands of clones, around 85% found once. Germline V gene data show CDR1 as MGHRA and CDR2 as YSYEKL. J gave up 5 bases and V 4 bases, and 6 bases lay outside the gene matches. The CDR3 loop spans 15 amino acids. The TCR originated in a woman aged 45-60 years with glioma. The chain combines TRBV4-1 with TRBJ1-5, with TRBD1 identical over 9 bases. The material sequenced was PBMCs, taken from a glioma patient whose treatment included an IDH1 peptide vaccine. The CDR3 coding sequence is TGCGCCAGCAGCCGCGAGACAGGGGGATATCAGCCCCAGCATTTT. Translation gives CASSRETGGYQPQHF.